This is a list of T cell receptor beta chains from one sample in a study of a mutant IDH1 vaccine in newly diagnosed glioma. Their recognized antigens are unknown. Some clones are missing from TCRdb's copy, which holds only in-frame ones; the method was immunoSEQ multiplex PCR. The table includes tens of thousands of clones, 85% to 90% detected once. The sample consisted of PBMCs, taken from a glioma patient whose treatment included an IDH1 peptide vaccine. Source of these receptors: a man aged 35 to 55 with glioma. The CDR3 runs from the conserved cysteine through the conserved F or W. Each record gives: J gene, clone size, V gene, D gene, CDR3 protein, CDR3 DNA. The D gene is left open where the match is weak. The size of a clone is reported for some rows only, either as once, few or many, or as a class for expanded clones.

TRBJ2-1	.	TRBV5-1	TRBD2	CASSWLAGNSYNEQFF	TGCGCCAGCAGCTGGCTAGCGGGTAACTCCTACAATGAGCAGTTCTTC
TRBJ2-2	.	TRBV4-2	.	CASSQDRFVLDTGELFF	TGTGCCAGCAGCCAAGATCGGTTTGTCCTAGACACCGGGGAGCTGTTTTTT
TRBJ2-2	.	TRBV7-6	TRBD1	CASSQNPGGTGELFF	TGTGCCAGCAGCCAAAATCCAGGGGGCACCGGGGAGCTGTTTTTT
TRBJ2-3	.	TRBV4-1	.	CASSQVGGSTDTQYF	TGCGCCAGCAGCCAAGTGGGCGGAAGCACAGATACGCAGTATTTT
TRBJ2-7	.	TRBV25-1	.	CASERGRDEQYF	TGTGCCAGTGAAAGGGGCAGGGACGAGCAGTACTTC
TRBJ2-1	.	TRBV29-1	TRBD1	CSDFGQGASNEQFF	TGCAGCGACTTTGGACAGGGGGCTTCGAATGAGCAGTTCTTC
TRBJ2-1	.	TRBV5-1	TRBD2	CASSMGLADEQFF	TGCGCCAGCAGCATGGGACTAGCGGATGAGCAGTTCTTC
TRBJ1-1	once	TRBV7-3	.	CASSLRPGRETEAFF	TGTGCCAGCAGCTTAAGGCCAGGGAGGGAGACTGAAGCTTTCTTT
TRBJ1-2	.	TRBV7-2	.	CASTPGRGEGYTF	TGTGCCAGCACCCCGGGGAGGGGGGAAGGCTACACCTTC
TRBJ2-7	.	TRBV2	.	CASSENWLGPGAYEQYF	TGTGCCAGCAGTGAAAATTGGCTAGGACCGGGGGCCTACGAGCAGTACTTC
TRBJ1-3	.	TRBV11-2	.	CASSLDEGAGNTIYF	TGTGCCAGCAGCTTAGACGAGGGGGCTGGAAACACCATATATTTT
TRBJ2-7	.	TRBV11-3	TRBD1	CASSSGTGVGEQYF	TGTGCCAGCAGCTCCGGGACAGGGGTTGGGGAGCAGTACTTC
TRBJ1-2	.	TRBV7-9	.	CASSYDGIYGYTF	TGTGCCAGCAGCTACGACGGGATATATGGCTACACCTTC
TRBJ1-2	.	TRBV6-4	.	CASSDDAGRNGYTF	TGTGCCAGCAGTGACGATGCAGGGCGGAATGGCTACACCTTC
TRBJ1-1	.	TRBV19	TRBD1	CASNSGTDTTEAFF	TGTGCCAGTAATTCCGGGACAGACACCACTGAAGCTTTCTTT
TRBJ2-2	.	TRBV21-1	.	CASSSSDLYTGELFF	TGTGCCAGCAGCAGCAGCGATCTCTACACCGGGGAGCTGTTTTTT
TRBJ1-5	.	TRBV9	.	CASSVEPTSNQPQHF	TGTGCCAGCAGCGTAGAACCTACTAGCAATCAGCCCCAGCATTTT
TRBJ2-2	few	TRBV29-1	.	CSVREPGTGELFF	TGCAGCGTCCGGGAGCCTGGGACCGGGGAGCTGTTTTTT
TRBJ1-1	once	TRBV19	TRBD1	CASSFRQGGNTEAFF	TGTGCCAGTAGTTTCCGACAGGGAGGGAACACTGAAGCTTTCTTT
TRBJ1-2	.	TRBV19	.	CASNAPPDTNYGYTF	TGTGCCAGTAACGCTCCCCCGGACACCAACTATGGCTACACCTTC
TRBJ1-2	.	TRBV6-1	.	CASKGGLYGYTF	TGTGCCAGCAAAGGGGGGTTATATGGCTACACCTTC
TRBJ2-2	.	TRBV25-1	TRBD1	CANFRQGENTGELFF	TGTGCCAATTTCCGACAGGGCGAGAACACCGGGGAGCTGTTTTTT
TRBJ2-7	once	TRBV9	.	CASSEGNSKTYEQYF	TGTGCCAGCAGCGAGGGGAATTCAAAGACGTACGAGCAGTACTTC
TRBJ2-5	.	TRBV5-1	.	CASSKGHSQETQYF	TGCGCCAGCAGCAAGGGACACAGCCAAGAGACCCAGTACTTC
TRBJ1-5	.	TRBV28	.	CASRPPGSQPQHF	TGTGCCAGCAGACCGCCGGGTAGTCAGCCCCAGCATTTT
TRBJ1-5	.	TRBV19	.	CASSIRVREQPQHF	TGTGCCAGTAGTATAAGGGTCCGGGAACAGCCCCAGCATTTT
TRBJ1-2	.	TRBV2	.	CASSDNRGLTANYGYTF	TGTGCCAGCAGTGATAATAGGGGACTGACGGCGAACTATGGCTACACCTTC
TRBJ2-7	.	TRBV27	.	CASSFSESSYEQYF	TGTGCCAGCAGTTTTTCGGAGAGCTCCTACGAGCAGTACTTC